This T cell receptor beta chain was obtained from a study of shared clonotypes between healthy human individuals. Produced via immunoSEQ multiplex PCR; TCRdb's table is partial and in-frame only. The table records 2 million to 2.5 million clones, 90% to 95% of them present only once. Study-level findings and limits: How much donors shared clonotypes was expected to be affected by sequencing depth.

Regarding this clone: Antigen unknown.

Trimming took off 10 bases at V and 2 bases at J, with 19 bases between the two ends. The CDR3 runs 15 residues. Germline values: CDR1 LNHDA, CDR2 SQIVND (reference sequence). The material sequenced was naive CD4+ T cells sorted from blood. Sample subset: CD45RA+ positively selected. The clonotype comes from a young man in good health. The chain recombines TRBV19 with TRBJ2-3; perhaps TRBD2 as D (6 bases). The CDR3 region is CATRPPGLSTDTQYF. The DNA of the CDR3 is TGTGCCACCCGACCCCCGGGACTGTCCACAGATACGCAGTATTTT.